The 29 T cell receptor beta chains presented below share a single source sample, sequenced in a study of T cell responses to AZD1222 COVID-19 vaccine. Method: immunoSEQ multiplex PCR; TCRdb's copy keeps in-frame clones and lacks some. The data show 90,000 to 120,000 clones, 90% to 95% seen once. Source: peripheral blood, taken 28 days after the second AZD1222 dose. Receptors originate from an adult who received the AZD1222 COVID-19 vaccine.

V usage is TRBV30 and J usage is TRBJ2-1, with TRBD2 matching over 10 bases. The CDR3 totals 16 residues. V lost 0 bases and J lost 4; bases outside the gene matches: 6. Germline assignment: CDR1 GTSNPN and CDR2 SVGIG (reference sequence). In DNA, the CDR3 is TGTGCCTGGAGTGTACGAGGACTAGCGGCTTACAATGAGCAGTTCTTC. Encoded protein: CAWSVRGLAAYNEQFF.

This chain links TRBV4-3 with TRBJ1-2; 7 nucleotides align to TRBD1. In germline, CDR1 is LGHNA, CDR2 YSLEER. V trimming: 0 bases; J trimming: 7 bases; junction bases outside the gene matches: 11. This CDR3 comprises 16 residues. CDR3: CASSQDWGTGAGGYTF. The CDR3 bases are TGCGCCAGCAGCCAAGATTGGGGTACAGGGGCGGGTGGCTACACCTTC.

V is TRBV5-6 and J is TRBJ1-4; 7 bases line up with TRBD1. There are 17 residues in the CDR3. Germline CDR1 is SGHDT and CDR2 is YYEEEE. The J segment lost 4 bases and the V segment lost 0 bases, leaving 9 bases of the junction unmatched. CDR3 nucleotides: TGTGCCAGCAGCTTGGCCGGGGCAGGGGGTCTTAATGAAAAACTGTTTTTT. Its translation: CASSLAGAGGLNEKLFF.

V is TRBV28 and J is TRBJ2-5; a weak D match, TRBD2 (6 bases). V lost 8 bases to trimming and J lost 0 bases, with 10 bases between them. Germline-derived CDR1 and CDR2 are MDHEN and SYDVKM. The CDR3 has 13 residues. This CDR3 reads CASGRRYQETQYF. The CDR3, as DNA: TGTGCCAGCGGGAGGAGGTACCAAGAGACCCAGTACTTC.

The chain combines TRBV7-8 with TRBJ1-1; 9 bases align to TRBD1. The junction had 5 bases not matched to a gene; V was cut back by 6 bases and J by 3 bases. CDR1 SGHVS and CDR2 FQNEAQ come from the germline V gene. CDR3 size: 14 residues. The CDR3 loop is CASRSDRGYTEAFF. The DNA for the CDR3 is TGTGCCAGCAGGTCGGACAGGGGATACACTGAAGCTTTCTTT.

This chain links TRBV28 with TRBJ2-7; D gene unclear. Trimming left V 8 bases short and J 3 bases short, with 5 bases between. From germline, CDR1 is MDHEN and CDR2 SYDVKM. This CDR3 has 10 amino acids. The CDR3 DNA is TGTGCCAGCTCGGACTACGAGCAGTACTTC. Residues: CASSDYEQYF.

The chain uses TRBV29-1 and TRBJ2-1, with 14 nucleotides matching TRBD2. V lost 6 bases and J lost 5; bases outside the gene matches: 15. CDR3 length equals 18 residues. The germline V gene has CDR1 SQVTM and CDR2 ANQGSEA. CDR3 amino acids: CSVGPGLAGEEWHNEQFF. CDR3 DNA: TGCAGCGTCGGACCGGGACTAGCGGGAGAAGAGTGGCACAATGAGCAGTTCTTC.

The chain combines TRBV14 with TRBJ1-2, with D uncertain. The germline V gene has CDR1 SGHDN and CDR2 FVKESK. V gave up 1 base and J gave up 4 bases, with 7 bases separating them. This CDR3 contains 13 residues. CDR3 residues: CASSQGGGYGYTF. The CDR3 region has the DNA TGTGCCAGCAGCCAAGGCGGCGGCTATGGCTACACCTTC.

The chain combines TRBV11-2 with TRBJ1-4; perhaps TRBD1 as D (6 bases). Trimming pared 3 bases from V and 8 bases from J, leaving 13 bases between. The germline V gene has CDR1 SGHAT and CDR2 FQNNGV. This CDR3 spans 14 amino acids. The chain's CDR3 is CASSFSGVGEKLFF. In nucleotides, the CDR3 is TGTGCCAGCAGCTTTTCAGGGGTGGGCGAAAAACTGTTTTTT.

This clone was counted once. V gene TRBV18 combines with J gene TRBJ1-1; possibly TRBD1 for D (5 bases). The CDR3 length is 15 residues. Trimming left V 4 bases short and J 7 bases short, with 19 bases between. Per germline, CDR1 KGHSH and CDR2 LQKENI. This chain's CDR3 is CASSLQRQHPDEAFF. Here the CDR3 DNA reads TGTGCCAGCTCACTCCAACGACAGCACCCCGATGAAGCTTTCTTT. Full variable domain (outside the CDR3, taken from reference TRBV18 and TRBJ1-1): NAGVMQNPRHLVRRRGQEARLRCSPMKGHSHVYWYRQLPEEGLKFMVYLQKENIIDESGMPKERFSAEFPKEGPSILRIQQVVRGDSAAYFCASSLQRQHPDEAFFGQGTRLTVV.

This clone has just one count. V usage is TRBV18 and J usage is TRBJ2-2, with 8 bases identical to TRBD2. The CDR3 totals 16 residues. V was pared by 6 bases and J by 5 bases, with 11 bases of the junction left unmatched. CDR1 is KGHSH and CDR2 is LQKENI in the germline V gene. The CDR3 protein is CASSPQAGVGTGELFF. CDR3 sequence (DNA): TGTGCCAGCTCCCCCCAAGCGGGAGTGGGGACCGGGGAGCTGTTTTTT.

V usage is TRBV6-2 or TRBV6-3 and J usage is TRBJ1-2; 8 bases map to TRBD1. Unmatched junction bases numbered 8, after V lost 0 bases and J lost 2 bases. From germline, CDR1 is MNHEY and CDR2 SVGEGT. This CDR3 has 17 amino acids. As DNA, the CDR3 is TGTGCCAGCAGTTACTCACCGGGACAGGAGGAAAACTATGGCTACACCTTC. This sequence encodes CASSYSPGQEENYGYTF.

The CDR3 sequence is CASSFDSTDTQYF. The DNA for the CDR3 is TGTGCCAGCAGCTTCGACAGCACAGATACGCAGTATTTT. The rearrangement uses TRBV7-6 and TRBJ2-3, with D hard to call. CDR1 SGHVS and CDR2 FNYEAQ come from the germline V gene. The CDR3 covers 13 residues. Deletions cut 3 bases from V and 0 bases from J, with 4 bases between.

The chain combines TRBV3-1 (or the pseudogene TRBV3-2) with TRBJ2-1; 8 bases are shared with TRBD2. This CDR3 spans 16 amino acids. The V gene's germline CDR1 is LGHDT and CDR2 YNNKEL (reference sequence). Losses at the gene ends were 4 bases for V and 4 bases for J; bases not matched to a gene: 9. CDR3 DNA sequence: TGTGCCAGCAGCCCGCCTCAGCGGGGGCTTTACAATGAGCAGTTCTTC. It is translated as CASSPPQRGLYNEQFF.

The rearrangement links TRBV5-4 to TRBJ2-3, with 10 nucleotides matching TRBD2. In germline, CDR1 is SGHNT, CDR2 YYREEE (reference sequence). Trimming took 2 bases from V and 1 from J; bases not matched to a gene: 1. This CDR3 is built from 15 residues. The CDR3 loop reads CASSFLAGGTDTQYF. CDR3 in DNA: TGTGCCAGCAGCTTCCTAGCGGGGGGCACAGATACGCAGTATTTT.

This clone was recorded once. The chain couples TRBV11-3 to TRBJ2-4; 7 bases are shared with TRBD2. V was clipped by 0 bases and J by 0 bases; unmatched bases: 5. This CDR3 spans 17 amino acids. Per germline, CDR1 SGHNT and CDR2 YENEEA. In DNA form, the CDR3 reads TGTGCCAGCAGCTTAGATCGGGGAGGGTTAGCCAAAAACATTCAGTACTTC. Translated, it gives CASSLDRGGLAKNIQYF.

V gene TRBV20-1 combines with J gene TRBJ2-3; TRBD2 agrees at 10 bases. This CDR3 contains 15 residues. CDR1 is DFQATT, CDR2 SNEGSKA, per germline (reference sequence). Trimming at V came to 3 bases and at J to 7 bases, leaving 10 bases not matched to a gene. The CDR3 nucleotides are TGCAGTGCTAGTGGGGCTAGCGGGAGAGTAAATACGCAGTATTTT. It is translated as CSASGASGRVNTQYF.

This clone appeared a single time. CDR3 sequence reads: CATAPQGLITEAFF. CDR3 nucleotides: TGTGCCACCGCCCCCCAGGGCCTTATCACTGAAGCTTTCTTT. The chain combines TRBV19 with TRBJ1-1; a possible D gene is TRBD1 (5 bases). Germline CDR1 reads LNHDA; CDR2 reads SQIVND (reference sequence). The ends were cut back, 10 bases at V and 4 bases at J, with 19 bases in the middle. This CDR3 has 14 residues.

The gene calls are TRBV6-5 and TRBJ1-2; 11 bases align to TRBD1. This CDR3 has 14 amino acids. The V and J ends lost 7 bases and 8 bases, in that order; junction bases with no gene match: 9. Per germline, CDR1 MNHEY and CDR2 SVGAGI. The CDR3 DNA sequence: TGTGCCAGCACCCCGGGACAGGGGGTTTTAGGCTACACCTTC. It encodes CASTPGQGVLGYTF.

This chain uses TRBV7-9 with TRBJ1-2; 7 bases line up with TRBD1. Trimming cost V 1 base and J 7 bases; bases outside gene matches: 9. Germline V gene lookup returns CDR1 SEHNR and CDR2 FQNEAQ (reference sequence). The CDR3 has 15 residues. CDR3 sequence reads: CASSLVYGRGFGYTF. CDR3 DNA: TGTGCCAGCAGCTTAGTTTACGGCAGGGGGTTTGGCTACACCTTC.

DNA of the CDR3: TGTGCCTGGAGGAAGACTGGGCAGGACAATCAGCCCCAGCATTTT. This sequence encodes CAWRKTGQDNQPQHF. V usage is TRBV30 and J usage is TRBJ1-5, with D unresolved. This CDR3 comprises 15 residues. Between the trimmed V and J ends, which lost 3 bases and 3 bases, there was a span of 15 bases. Germline CDR1 is GTSNPN and CDR2 is SVGIG (reference sequence).

The chain recombines TRBV6-2 or TRBV6-3 with TRBJ2-7; the D gene is possibly TRBD1 (5 bases). V gave up 0 bases and J gave up 0 bases, with 12 bases separating them. Per the germline V gene, CDR1 is MNHEY and CDR2 is SVGEGT. The CDR3 loop spans 16 amino acids. CDR3 in amino acids: CASSYSQGQSSYEQYF. DNA for the CDR3: TGTGCCAGCAGTTACTCGCAGGGCCAGAGCTCCTACGAGCAGTACTTC.

The rearrangement uses TRBV4-1 and TRBJ2-6; D call uncertain. Germline V lookup: CDR1 MGHRA, CDR2 YSYEKL. The CDR3 has 17 amino acids. Trimming removed 1 base from V and 0 bases from J, with 10 bases in between. In DNA form, the CDR3 reads TGCGCCAGCAGCCAAGTAAGCAGCTTCTCTGGGGCCAACGTCCTGACTTTC. This sequence encodes CASSQVSSFSGANVLTF.

The chain recombines TRBV28 with TRBJ1-6; possible D gene TRBD1, 6 bases. The germline CDR1 and CDR2 sequences are MDHEN and SYDVKM. Deletions cut 3 bases from V and 6 bases from J, with 12 bases between. This CDR3 is 15 amino acids long. CDR3 nucleotide sequence: TGTGCCAGCAGTTTCCCGGGAGGGGGTAATTCACCCCTCCACTTT. It codes for CASSFPGGGNSPLHF.

The CDR3: CASSEAGHGWGYTF. CDR3 sequence (DNA): TGTGCCAGCAGTGAAGCAGGGCATGGTTGGGGCTACACCTTC. This chain links TRBV2 with TRBJ1-2; D remains unclear. The CDR3 runs to 14 residues. Germline V gene data show CDR1 as SNHLY and CDR2 as FYNNEI. Trimming stripped 0 bases from V and 8 bases from J, with 13 bases between. Full variable domain (remainder filled in from reference TRBV2 and TRBJ1-2): EPEVTQTPSHQVTQMGQEVILRCVPISNHLYFYWYRQILGQKVEFLVSFYNNEISEKSEIFDDQFSVERPDGSNFTLKIRSTKLEDSAMYFCASSEAGHGWGYTFGSGTRLTVV.

As concerns this clone: The same CDR3 also results from other DNA sequences found in this sample. The V call is TRBV7-2, the J call TRBJ2-1; TRBD2 agrees at 9 bases. Germline CDR1 SGHTA, CDR2 FQGNSA. The CDR3 consists of 17 residues. The V gene end was trimmed by 5 bases and the J gene end by 0 bases; junction bases not matched to a gene: 8. The DNA for the CDR3 is TGTGCCAGCAGCCTTCTCGGACTAGCGAGCTCCTACAATGAGCAGTTCTTC. Translation gives CASSLLGLASSYNEQFF.

The V and J genes are TRBV5-1 and TRBJ1-1; no clear D. The CDR3 covers 14 residues. The V gene lost 2 bases and the J gene lost 2 bases, with 10 bases spanning the gap. The germline V gene encodes CDR1 SGHRS and CDR2 YFSETQ. The CDR3 bases are TGCGCCAGCAGCTTCCTGTGGGAAAACACTGAAGCTTTCTTT. It is translated as CASSFLWENTEAFF.

This rearrangement joins TRBV13 to TRBJ1-5, with D unclear. This CDR3 comprises 13 residues. Germline-derived CDR1 and CDR2 are PRHDT and FYEKMQ (reference sequence). V was trimmed by 5 bases and J by 7 bases, leaving 12 bases between them. CDR3 amino acids: CASSETPVQPQHF. The CDR3 DNA reads as TGTGCCAGCAGCGAAACCCCGGTGCAGCCCCAGCATTTT.

V and J are TRBV28 and TRBJ1-1, with D unresolved. Germline loops: CDR1 MDHEN, CDR2 SYDVKM. The CDR3 consists of 11 residues. V was clipped by 3 bases and J by 7 bases, with 6 bases between them. CDR3 region: CASSLNNEAFF. As DNA, the CDR3 is TGTGCCAGCAGTTTGAATAATGAAGCTTTCTTT.